These T cell receptor beta chains were read from a single sample in a study of cytomegalovirus exposure and HLA in healthy donors. Some clones are missing from TCRdb's copy, which holds only in-frame ones; the method was immunoSEQ multiplex PCR. This sample has about 100,000 clones, with approximately 74% found just once. Sequencing was performed on PBMCs. The source of these receptors is a woman between 40 and 55 years old in good health and CMV-seropositive. Both conserved end residues are part of each CDR3. D genes are given only for firm matches. Only some rows state a clone size, as once, few, many or a class for expanded clones.

cdr3_length,d_call,v_call,clone_size,j_call,cdr3_nt,cdr3_aa
14,TRBD1,TRBV30,-,TRBJ1-1,TGTGCCTGGAGTGTAGGACAGGGAAACACTGAAGCTTTCTTT,CAWSVGQGNTEAFF
13,-,TRBV9,-,TRBJ2-5,TGTGCCAGCAGCGTATCGAGCCAAGAGACCCAGTACTTC,CASSVSSQETQYF
14,-,TRBV21-1,-,TRBJ2-1,TGTGCCAGCCCTATAGCGGGTCGGGGCAATGAGCAGTTCTTC,CASPIAGRGNEQFF
19,-,TRBV30,-,TRBJ1-1,TGTGCCTGGAGTAGGCGGGACCGAGCCCCAACACTGAACACTGAAGACTCCTTCTTT,CAWSRRDRAPTLNTEDSFF
12,-,TRBV6-6,-,TRBJ2-1,TGTGCCAGCAGCAGACAGGTCAATGAGCAGTTCTTC,CASSRQVNEQFF
15,-,TRBV25-1,-,TRBJ1-4,TGTGCCAGCAGTGAAGAAGGCTGGAGGGGCGAAAAACTGTTTTTT,CASSEEGWRGEKLFF
17,TRBD1,TRBV19,-,TRBJ2-2,TGTGCCAGTAGTATAGCAGACAGGGGGCTTGGGACCGGGGAGCTGTTTTTT,CASSIADRGLGTGELFF
13,-,TRBV7-6,once,TRBJ2-5,TGTGCCAGCAGCCCCGGGTCGGGGGAGACCCAGTACTTC,CASSPGSGETQYF
14,TRBD1,TRBV13,-,TRBJ2-2,TGTGCCAGCAGCTTGGGACAGTTCACCGGGGAGCTGTTTTTT,CASSLGQFTGELFF
15,TRBD1,TRBV9,once,TRBJ1-5,TGTGCCAGCAGCGTAAAAGGACAGGGGATCCAGCCCCAGCATTTT,CASSVKGQGIQPQHF
15,TRBD1,TRBV13,-,TRBJ1-3,TGTGCCAGCAGCTCAAGGGGGCTAGGTGGAAACACCATATATTTT,CASSSRGLGGNTIYF
15,-,TRBV2,-,TRBJ2-2,TGTGCCAGCATTGGGGGGGCCGGCGGGACCGGGGAGCTGTTTTTT,CASIGGAGGTGELFF
14,TRBD2,TRBV27,-,TRBJ2-5,TGTGCCAGCAGTACCGGGACTAGCCATCTGGCCCAGTACTTC,CASSTGTSHLAQYF
14,TRBD1,TRBV11-3,-,TRBJ1-1,TGTGCCAGCAGCCCGGGACAGACGGGCACTGAAGCTTTCTTT,CASSPGQTGTEAFF
15,TRBD1,TRBV27,once,TRBJ1-6,TGTGCCAGCAGTCTTGGGACAGGGGGCAATTCACCCCTCCACTTT,CASSLGTGGNSPLHF
13,-,TRBV2,once,TRBJ1-4,TGTGCCAGCAGAGCGACGGGGGGTGAAAAACTGTTTTTT,CASRATGGEKLFF
14,TRBD1,TRBV7-6,-,TRBJ2-3,TGTGCCAGCAGCCCAGCGGGACAGGGGGGTACGCAGTATTTT,CASSPAGQGGTQYF
11,-,TRBV4-3,-,TRBJ2-2,TGCGCCAGCAGCTTGTACGGGGAGCTGTTTTTT,CASSLYGELFF
13,TRBD1,TRBV9,-,TRBJ1-2,TGTGCCAGCAGCCTCGGGGACAGCTCTGGCTACACCTTC,CASSLGDSSGYTF
14,TRBD1,TRBV19,-,TRBJ2-1,TGTGCCAGTACCCGGGACAGCCTAGATAATGAGCAGTTCTTC,CASTRDSLDNEQFF
15,TRBD1,TRBV27,-,TRBJ1-6,TGTGCCAGCAGTCCCAGACAGGGGAAGGATTCACCCCTCCACTTT,CASSPRQGKDSPLHF
12,-,TRBV7-9,-,TRBJ1-2,TGTGCCAGCAGCTTACAGGGTCGGGGCTACACCTTC,CASSLQGRGYTF
17,TRBD2,TRBV7-2,-,TRBJ2-2,TGTGCCAGCAGCCCCCCAGGGACTAGTTTGTACACCGGGGAGCTGTTTTTT,CASSPPGTSLYTGELFF
13,-,TRBV29-1,-,TRBJ2-2,TGCAGCGTTGGCGGGACGGGAACCGGGGAGCTGTTTTTT,CSVGGTGTGELFF
15,TRBD1,TRBV7-9,-,TRBJ1-1,TGTGCCAGCAGCTTATCGGCTTACAGGGGAACTGAAGCTTTCTTT,CASSLSAYRGTEAFF
13,-,TRBV19,-,TRBJ2-7,TGTGCCAGTAGCCCTGGGCCGGACTACGAGCAGTACTTC,CASSPGPDYEQYF